The source of this T cell receptor (beta chain) is a study of T cells in Graves' hyperthyroidism and ophthalmopathy. Study-wide findings and caveats: Ophthalmopathy was identified by the model a median roughly 6.5 months ahead of onset. Classification by a 13 V-J model distinguished ophthalmopathy from stable hyperthyroidism. Appearing also in blood were most of the thyroid clonotypes expanded above 0.001.

There are many counts of this clonotype. Its target is unknown. From RNA transcripts, TCR beta CDR3 regions were amplified. A set of HTBI primers served as the primers for a first-round RT-PCR of the TCR CDR3. TCRdb fed the multiplex PCR reads into MiXCR, producing one record per CDR3 protein. The table shows around 480,000 distinct CDR3 sequences, with approximately 15% occurring only once. The J segment lost 2 bases and the V segment lost 4 bases, leaving 2 bases of the junction unmatched. The CDR3 runs 13 residues. Germline V CDR1 and CDR2: LGHDT, YNNKEL (reference sequence). This clonotype originated in a woman under 30 with Graves' hyperthyroidism. Sequenced input: blood. The V call is TRBV3-1, the J call TRBJ2-7; 7 nucleotides agree with TRBD1. This CDR3 reads CASSPRGTYEQYF. The CDR3 DNA follows: TGTGCCAGCAGCCCCAGGGGGACCTACGAGCAGTACTTC.